This T cell receptor (beta chain) comes out of a study of OX40 agonist ivuxolimab in advanced cancers. Across the whole study: The patients got ivuxolimab, which is an agonistic anti-OX40 (CD134) antibody. Patients in dose escalation had liver, melanoma, kidney or head and neck cancers. Having had anti-PD-1, anti-PD-L1 or anti-CTLA-4 therapy before was allowed, and around 39% had some. Study results and caveats: In the expanded peripheral T cells, antigen specificity was never determined.

The length of the CDR3 is 15 residues. In germline, CDR1 is MNHNS, CDR2 SASEGT. Trimming shortened V by 8 bases and J by 0 bases, and 14 bases separated the two germline ends. Regarding this clone: Its antigen remains unknown.

Using immunoSEQ multiplex PCR, the repertoire was profiled, and TCRdb retains in-frame clones only, with some absent. The sample lists around 68,000 clones; roughly 84% were seen once. V is TRBV6-1 and J is TRBJ1-5, with unresolved D. This specimen consisted of CD4+ or CD8+ T cells sorted from blood, obtained in a trial of the OX40 agonist ivuxolimab. The receptor was derived from an adult with an advanced solid tumor such as melanoma, head and neck, liver or kidney cancer. The DNA for the CDR3 is TGTGCCAGCGTGTCAGTGGTTTATAGCAATCAGCCCCAGCATTTT. Its translation: CASVSVVYSNQPQHF.